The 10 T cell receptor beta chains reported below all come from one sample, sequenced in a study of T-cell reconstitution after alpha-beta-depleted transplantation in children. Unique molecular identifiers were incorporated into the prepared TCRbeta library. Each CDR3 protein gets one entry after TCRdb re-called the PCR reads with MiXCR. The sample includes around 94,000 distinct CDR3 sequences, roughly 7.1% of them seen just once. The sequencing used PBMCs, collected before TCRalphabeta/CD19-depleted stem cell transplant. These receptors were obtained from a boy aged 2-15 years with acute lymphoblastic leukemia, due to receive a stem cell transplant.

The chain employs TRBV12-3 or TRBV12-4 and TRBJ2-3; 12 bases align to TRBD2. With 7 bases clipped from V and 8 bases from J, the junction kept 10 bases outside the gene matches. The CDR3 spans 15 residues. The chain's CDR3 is CASTGSGLAGRTQYF. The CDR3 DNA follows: TGTGCCAGCACCGGGTCGGGACTAGCGGGCCGTACGCAGTATTTT.

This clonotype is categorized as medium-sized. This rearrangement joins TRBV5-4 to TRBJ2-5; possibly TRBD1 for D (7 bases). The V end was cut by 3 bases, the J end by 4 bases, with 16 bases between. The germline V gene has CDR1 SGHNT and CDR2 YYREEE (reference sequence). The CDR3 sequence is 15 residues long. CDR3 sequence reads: CASSSGDRVPETQYF. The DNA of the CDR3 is TGTGCCAGCAGCTCGGGAGACAGGGTACCAGAGACCCAGTACTTC.

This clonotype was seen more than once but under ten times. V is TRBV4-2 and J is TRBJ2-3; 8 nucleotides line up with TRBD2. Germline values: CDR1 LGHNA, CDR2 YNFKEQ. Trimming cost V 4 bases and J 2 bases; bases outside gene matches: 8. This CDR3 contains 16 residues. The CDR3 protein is CASSPPRGGSTDTQYF. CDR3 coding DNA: TGTGCCAGCAGCCCCCCTCGGGGGGGCTCCACAGATACGCAGTATTTT.

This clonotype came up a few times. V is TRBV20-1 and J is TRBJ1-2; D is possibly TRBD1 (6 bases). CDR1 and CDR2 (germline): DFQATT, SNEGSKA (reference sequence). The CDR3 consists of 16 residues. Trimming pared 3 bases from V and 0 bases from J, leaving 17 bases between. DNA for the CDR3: TGCAGTGCTAGTGGGGGCAGGGGATGGGCTAACTATGGCTACACCTTC. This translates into CSASGGRGWANYGYTF.

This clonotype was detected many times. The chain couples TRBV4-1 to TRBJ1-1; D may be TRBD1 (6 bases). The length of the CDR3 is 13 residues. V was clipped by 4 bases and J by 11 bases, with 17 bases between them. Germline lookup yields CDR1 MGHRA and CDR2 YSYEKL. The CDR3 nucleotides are TGCGCCAGCAGCCGACAGGCCACCCTGGAGGCTTTCTTT. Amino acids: CASSRQATLEAFF.

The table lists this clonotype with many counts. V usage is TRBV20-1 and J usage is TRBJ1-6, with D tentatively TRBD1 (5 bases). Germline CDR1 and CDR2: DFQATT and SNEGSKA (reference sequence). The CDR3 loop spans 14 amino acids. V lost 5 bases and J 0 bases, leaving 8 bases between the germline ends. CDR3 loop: CSAGGGSYNSPLHF. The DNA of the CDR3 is TGCAGTGCTGGGGGGGGCTCCTATAATTCACCCCTCCACTTT.

The CDR3 coding sequence is TGCATTTCGAGGGGGGGCCCGTATTTAGAGACCCAGTACTTC. Amino acids: CISRGGPYLETQYF. The chain uses TRBV20-1 and TRBJ2-5; TRBD2 might be the D (7 bases). CDR1 DFQATT and CDR2 SNEGSKA come from the germline V gene (reference sequence). The CDR3 loop spans 14 amino acids.

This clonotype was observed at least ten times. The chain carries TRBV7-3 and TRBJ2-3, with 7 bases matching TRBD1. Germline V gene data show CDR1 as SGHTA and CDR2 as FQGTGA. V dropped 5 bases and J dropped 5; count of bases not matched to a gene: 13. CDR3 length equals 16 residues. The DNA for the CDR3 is TGTGCCAGCAGCAGCCACTTCACAGGGGCCATAGATACGCAGTATTTT. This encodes CASSSHFTGAIDTQYF.

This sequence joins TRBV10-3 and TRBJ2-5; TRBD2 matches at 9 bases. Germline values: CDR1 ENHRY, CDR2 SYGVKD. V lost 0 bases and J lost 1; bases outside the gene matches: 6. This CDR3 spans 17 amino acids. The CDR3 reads CAISESLAGLAQETQYF. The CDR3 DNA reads TGTGCCATCAGTGAGTCTCTAGCGGGACTTGCCCAAGAGACCCAGTACTTC.

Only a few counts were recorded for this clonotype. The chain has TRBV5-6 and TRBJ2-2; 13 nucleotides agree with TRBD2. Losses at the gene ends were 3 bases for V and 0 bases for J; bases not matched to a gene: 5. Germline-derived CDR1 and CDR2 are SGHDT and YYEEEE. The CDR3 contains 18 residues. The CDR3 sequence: CASSWGLAGFANTGELFF. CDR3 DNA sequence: TGTGCCAGCAGCTGGGGACTAGCGGGGTTCGCGAACACCGGGGAGCTGTTTTTT.